This T cell receptor beta chain appears in the sequencing data of a study of CD8 T cells in Susac syndrome. Random hexamers were used to reverse transcribe roughly 0.45 to 1 ug of RNA. Amplification of TCR beta CDR3 used immunoSEQ multiplex PCR across 54 Vbeta and 13 Jbeta. MiXCR was run by TCRdb on the immunoSEQ multiplex PCR reads, yielding one entry per CDR3 protein. This table has about 250,000 distinct CDR3 sequences, about 94% appearing once. The receptor comes from a human donor with multiple sclerosis. Sequences were obtained from CD4+ T cells from PBMCs.

CDR3 coding DNA: TGCAGTGCTCCCTCGGAACAGGGGTACCAAGAGACCCAGTACTTC. Amino acids: CSAPSEQGYQETQYF. J is TRBJ2-5 and V is TRBV20-1, with 7 bases lining up with TRBD1. The CDR3 covers 15 residues. Unmatched junction bases numbered 9, after V lost 5 bases and J lost 0 bases. Germline values: CDR1 DFQATT, CDR2 SNEGSKA (reference sequence).